What follows are 20 T cell receptor beta chains derived from one specimen sequenced in a study of T cell clonality in common variable immunodeficiency. Here immunoSEQ multiplex PCR was the method, and the copy in TCRdb shows in-frame clones only, minus some. In total the sample includes 40,000 to 45,000 clones, none of them seen once. Material: peripheral blood mononuclear cells. All receptors derive from a person aged 18-69 years in good health.

This clone was seen at least ten times. Read data end 3 residues before the CDR3 end; the end is taken from the germline J gene. The chain joins TRBV19 to TRBJ2-7, with 8 bases aligning to TRBD2. The CDR3 totals 14 residues. With 4 bases clipped from V and 2 bases from J, the junction kept 4 bases outside the gene matches. Germline V CDR1 and CDR2: LNHDA, SQIVND (reference sequence). CDR3 residues: CASSTGLGPYEQYF. The CDR3 bases that were read are TGTGCCAGTAGTACGGGACTAGGCCCCTACGAG.

Details on this clone: The CDR3 end is not reached by the read, which stops 3 residues before it; the germline J gene fills it in. J is TRBJ1-2 and V is TRBV5-6; D is ambiguous. This CDR3 has 15 residues. Trimming left V 0 bases short and J 0 bases short, with 9 bases between. The V gene's germline CDR1 is SGHDT and CDR2 YYEEEE. The CDR3 bases that were read are TGTGCCAGCAGCTTGGCGCAGGAAGCTAACTATGGC. Its translation: CASSLAQEANYG. The whole CDR3 protein reads CASSLAQEANYGYTF.

This clone was seen ten or more times. The sequence runs out 3 residues before the end of the CDR3; the remainder is reconstructed from the germline J gene. The genes are TRBV20-1 and TRBJ2-1, with D tentatively TRBD1 or TRBD2 (5 bases each). The CDR3 contains 12 residues. The ends were cut back, 1 base at V and 7 bases at J, with 8 bases in the middle. CDR1 DFQATT and CDR2 SNEGSKA come from the germline V gene (reference sequence). CDR3 DNA (partial): TGCAGTGCTAGAGGAGGGGTTAATGAG. Amino acids: CSARGGVNE. The full CDR3 protein is CSARGGVNEQFF.

This clone was seen at least ten times. The missing CDR3 end, 3 residues past where the read stops, is filled in from the germline J gene. This chain uses TRBV20-1 with TRBJ1-4; D is perhaps TRBD1 (5 bases). From germline, CDR1 is DFQATT and CDR2 SNEGSKA (reference sequence). This CDR3 has 15 residues. The CDR3 DNA, read in part, is TGCAGTGCCCCATCACAGGTCAGAGATAATTCACCA. This gives the protein CSAPSQVRDNSP. From start to end, the CDR3 is CSAPSQVRDNSPLFF.

This clone was observed many times. The read terminates 3 residues ahead of where the CDR3 ends, so the germline J gene completes it. This rearrangement joins TRBV7-8 to TRBJ2-3, with a weak D call TRBD2 (5 bases). CDR3 length equals 16 residues. V shed 5 bases and J shed 0 bases, with 15 bases lying between them. CDR1 is SGHVS and CDR2 is FQNEAQ in the germline V gene. The sequenced part of the CDR3 DNA is TGTGCCAGCAGCCATGACTACACGGGAAGCACAGATACG. Protein sequence: CASSHDYTGSTDT. The CDR3, in full, reads CASSHDYTGSTDTQYF. The full variable domain, in which reference TRBV7-8 and TRBJ2-3 provide the parts outside the CDR3, is GAGVSQSPRYKVAKRGQDVALRCDPISGHVSLFWYQQALGQGPEFLTYFQNEAQLDKSGLPSDRFFAERPEGSVSTLKIQRTQQEDSAVYLCASSHDYTGSTDTQYFGPGTRLTVL.

This clone was seen many times. From the germline J gene comes the end of the CDR3, since the read stops 3 residues before it. The chain has TRBV19 and TRBJ2-5; tentative D call: TRBD1 (5 bases). The germline V and J ends were trimmed by 5 bases and 2 bases, with 9 bases remaining between them. This CDR3 spans 13 amino acids. Germline values: CDR1 LNHDA, CDR2 SQIVND (reference sequence). The covered CDR3 bases are TGTGCCAGTAGTTCGCAGGGTCAAGAGACC. Translated: CASSSQGQET. In full, the CDR3 reads CASSSQGQETQYF.

As to this clone: The read is 3 residues too short to cover the CDR3 end, so that end is filled in from the germline J gene. The V gene is TRBV2, the J gene TRBJ1-1; no clear D gene. The CDR3 extends over 15 amino acids. V lost 8 bases and J 3 bases, leaving 19 bases between the germline ends. Germline CDR1 is SNHLY and CDR2 is FYNNEI. CDR3: CASSREEGGYTEAFF. CDR3 bases read: TGTGCCAGCTCGAGAGAGGAGGGCGGGTACACTGAA.

This clone was seen many times. Coverage ceases 3 residues before the CDR3 finishes, and the germline J gene fills in the end. The chain couples TRBV11-2 to TRBJ2-7; 9 nucleotides align to TRBD1. Germline V gives CDR1 SGHAT, CDR2 FQNNGV. The CDR3 spans 15 residues. After removal of 3 bases from V and 5 bases from J, the junction contained 8 bases not matched to a gene. CDR3 sequence reads: CASSFTTGGVDEQYF. Partial CDR3 DNA: TGTGCCAGCAGCTTCACAACAGGGGGCGTCGACGAG.

This clone was detected a few times. The read comes to an end 3 residues before the CDR3 does, leaving the germline J gene to fill in the end. This chain uses TRBV20-1 with TRBJ1-5; 9 nucleotides match TRBD1. The CDR3 contains 14 residues. Unmatched junction bases numbered 4, after V lost 1 base and J lost 6 bases. CDR1 DFQATT and CDR2 SNEGSKA come from the germline V gene (reference sequence). CDR3 DNA, as far as it was read: TGCAGTGCTAGAGGGGACAGGGTCGGTCAGCCC. The encoded protein is CSARGDRVGQP. Given in full, the CDR3 is CSARGDRVGQPQHF.

This clone appeared many times. The part of the CDR3 DNA that was read is TGCAGTACATTAGCGGGGGGAAGAGATACG. Protein sequence: CSTLAGGRDT. The CDR3 in full is CSTLAGGRDTQYF. The V call is TRBV20-1, the J call TRBJ2-3, with 10 bases that match TRBD2. The missing CDR3 end, 3 residues past where the read stops, is filled in from the germline J gene. CDR1 is DFQATT, CDR2 SNEGSKA, per germline (reference sequence). After removal of 8 bases from V and 5 bases from J, the junction contained 7 bases not matched to a gene. The length of the CDR3 is 13 residues.

This clone is termed medium-sized. Sequencing ends 3 residues short of the CDR3 end; the germline J gene provides the rest. V gene TRBV20-1 combines with J gene TRBJ2-2; tentatively, D is TRBD1 (6 bases). This CDR3 is built from 12 residues. Germline V gene data show CDR1 as DFQATT and CDR2 as SNEGSKA (reference sequence). V dropped 8 bases and J dropped 4 bases, with 11 bases sitting between them. The part of the CDR3 DNA that was read is TGCAGTACCACAGGGACCACCGGGGAG. The encoded protein is CSTTGTTGE. The whole CDR3 reads CSTTGTTGELFF.

This clone came up many times. The read ends 3 residues shy of where the CDR3 ends; the end is completed using the germline J gene. The genes are TRBV18 and TRBJ1-2; a possible D gene is TRBD1 (5 bases). V was trimmed by 6 bases and J by 2 bases, leaving 10 bases between them. This CDR3 comprises 13 residues. Germline CDR1 reads KGHSH; CDR2 reads LQKENI. CDR3 bases read: TGTGCCAGCTCTCCGACAGTCAACTATGGC. Amino acids: CASSPTVNYG. The whole CDR3 is CASSPTVNYGYTF.

This clone came up many times. The CDR3 end is not reached by the read, which stops 3 residues before it; the germline J gene fills it in. The chain joins TRBV5-1 to TRBJ1-2; 7 bases agree with TRBD1. CDR3 size: 15 residues. From germline, CDR1 is SGHRS and CDR2 YFSETQ. Germline trimming cut 4 bases from V and 4 bases from J; bases unmatched to any gene: 10. The covered CDR3 bases are TGCGCCAGCAGCCTCGGACAGGATCGCTCCTATGGC. Translated, it gives CASSLGQDRSYG. The entire CDR3 protein reads CASSLGQDRSYGYTF. The variable domain in full, completed from reference TRBV5-1 and TRBJ1-2, reads KAGVTQTPRYLIKTRGQQVTLSCSPISGHRSVSWYQQTPGQGLQFLFEYFSETQRNKGNFPGRFSGRQFSNSRSEMNVSTLELGDSALYLCASSLGQDRSYGYTFGSGTRLTVV.

This clone has at least ten counts. The CDR3 extends 3 residues past the end of the read, so its final part is completed from the germline J gene. The V call is TRBV19, the J call TRBJ1-6; tentative D call: TRBD1 (6 bases). This CDR3 is built from 11 residues. Germline V gene data show CDR1 as LNHDA and CDR2 as SQIVND (reference sequence). CDR3: CASSIGDTLHF. The part of the CDR3 DNA that was read is TGTGCCAGTAGTATAGGGGACACC. The whole variable domain, filled in from reference TRBV19 and TRBJ1-6, reads DGGITQSPKYLFRKEGQNVTLSCEQNLNHDAMYWYRQDPGQGLRLIYYSQIVNDFQKGDIAEGYSVSREKKESFPLTVTSAQKNPTAFYLCASSIGDTLHFGNGTRLTVT.

This clone showed up many times. The missing CDR3 end, 3 residues past where the read stops, is filled in from the germline J gene. The V and J genes are TRBV19 and TRBJ2-1; 12 bases fit TRBD2. The junction had 4 bases not matched to a gene; V was cut back by 3 bases and J by 7 bases. Germline CDR1 is LNHDA and CDR2 is SQIVND (reference sequence). This CDR3 comprises 15 residues. CDR3 amino acids: CASSIPSGGGNEQFF. CDR3 DNA (partial): TGTGCCAGTAGTATCCCTAGCGGGGGGGGGAATGAG.

This clone was seen at least ten times. Read data end 3 residues before the CDR3 end; the end is taken from the germline J gene. The chain employs TRBV19 and TRBJ2-3; 8 nucleotides align to TRBD1. V shed 3 bases, J shed 3 bases, and the junction held 14 bases outside the gene matches. Germline CDR1 is LNHDA and CDR2 is SQIVND (reference sequence). CDR3 length equals 18 residues. The DNA read from the CDR3 is TGTGCCAGTAGTATCGGTAGGGGGGCAGGGGGCCGGACAGATACG. It specifies CASSIGRGAGGRTDT. The entire CDR3 is CASSIGRGAGGRTDTQYF.

This clone occurred many times. The CDR3 is cut off 3 residues early in the read; its end comes from the germline J gene. V and J are TRBV6-4 and TRBJ1-1; the D is unclear. V lost 10 bases to trimming and J lost 0 bases, with 15 bases between them. Germline CDR1 and CDR2: MRHNA and SNTAGT. The CDR3 runs 14 residues. CDR3 DNA, as far as it was read: TGTGCCACCCGGCCACAGATACTGAACACTGAA. This sequence encodes CATRPQILNTE. The full CDR3 protein is CATRPQILNTEAFF.

This clone was found a few times. The observed sequence ends 3 residues before the CDR3 terminus, with the missing tail filled in from the germline J gene. The chain carries TRBV20-1 and TRBJ2-3; D is perhaps TRBD2 (5 bases). Germline V gives CDR1 DFQATT, CDR2 SNEGSKA (reference sequence). The CDR3 consists of 16 residues. V was clipped by 0 bases and J by 2 bases, with 15 bases between them. This CDR3 is CSARDLVSSYTDTQYF. The part of the CDR3 DNA that was read is TGCAGTGCTAGAGATCTCGTCTCTAGCTACACAGATACG.

This clone was found many times. The read ends 3 residues before the CDR3 terminus; that terminus is restored from the germline J gene. The rearrangement joins TRBV5-4 to TRBJ2-3, with 13 nucleotides matching TRBD2. Germline V gene sequence: CDR1 SGHNT, CDR2 YYREEE (reference sequence). The CDR3 has 16 residues. The J segment lost 3 bases and the V segment lost 2 bases, leaving 3 bases of the junction unmatched. CDR3 residues: CASSLLAGGPTDTQYF. The covered CDR3 bases are TGTGCCAGCAGCTTACTAGCGGGAGGGCCAACAGATACG. The variable domain in full, with the rest retrieved from reference TRBV5-4 and TRBJ2-3, is ETGVTQSPTHLIKTRGQQVTLRCSSQSGHNTVSWYQQALGQGPQFIFQYYREEENGRGNFPPRFSGLQFPNYSSELNVNALELDDSALYLCASSLLAGGPTDTQYFGPGTRLTVL.

This clone was seen only a few times. This CDR3 is CSASGQGPYNEQFF. The covered CDR3 bases are TGCAGTGCTAGCGGACAGGGTCCCTACAATGAG. The V call is TRBV20-1, the J call TRBJ2-1; TRBD1 aligns across 8 bases. The CDR3 extends 3 residues past the end of the read, so its final part is completed from the germline J gene. CDR1 is DFQATT, CDR2 SNEGSKA, per germline (reference sequence). The CDR3 runs 14 residues. The junction had 3 bases not matched to a gene; V was cut back by 3 bases and J by 2 bases.